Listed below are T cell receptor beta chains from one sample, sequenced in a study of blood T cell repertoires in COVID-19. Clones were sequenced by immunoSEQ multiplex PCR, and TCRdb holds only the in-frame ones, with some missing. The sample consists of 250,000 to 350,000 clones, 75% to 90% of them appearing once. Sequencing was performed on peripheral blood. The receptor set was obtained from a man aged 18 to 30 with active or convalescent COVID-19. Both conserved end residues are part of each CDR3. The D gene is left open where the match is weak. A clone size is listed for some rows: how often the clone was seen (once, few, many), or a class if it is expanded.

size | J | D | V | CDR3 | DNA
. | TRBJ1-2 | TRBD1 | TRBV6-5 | CASSRGDRGHGYTF | TGTGCCAGCAGTCGGGGGGACAGGGGGCATGGCTACACCTTC
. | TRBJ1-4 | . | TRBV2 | CASKDSSTNEKLFF | TGTGCCAGCAAAGACAGTTCAACTAATGAAAAACTGTTTTTT
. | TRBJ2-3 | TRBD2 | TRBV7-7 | CASSLVGAGGPDTQYF | TGTGCCAGCAGCTTAGTCGGCGCGGGAGGGCCAGATACGCAGTATTTT
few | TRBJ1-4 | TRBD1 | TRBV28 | CASSDRGGRLFF | TGTGCCAGCAGTGACAGGGGGGGGAGACTGTTTTTT
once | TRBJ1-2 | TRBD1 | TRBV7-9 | CASSKGQTRGYTF | TGTGCCAGCAGCAAGGGACAGACAAGGGGCTACACCTTC
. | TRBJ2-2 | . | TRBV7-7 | CASSLTDTGELFF | TGTGCCAGCAGCTTAACGGACACCGGGGAGCTGTTTTTT
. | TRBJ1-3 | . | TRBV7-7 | CASSLDRGNTIYF | TGTGCCAGCAGCTTAGACAGGGGAAACACCATATATTTT
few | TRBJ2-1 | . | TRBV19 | CASSIGLLLYNEQFF | TGTGCCAGTAGTATAGGACTGCTGCTCTACAATGAGCAGTTCTTC
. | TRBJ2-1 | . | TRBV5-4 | CASSLVRGEQFF | TGTGCCAGCAGCTTGGTGCGCGGTGAGCAGTTCTTC
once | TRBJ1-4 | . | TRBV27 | CASMSGVGEKLFF | TGTGCCAGCATGTCAGGGGTCGGTGAAAAACTGTTTTTT
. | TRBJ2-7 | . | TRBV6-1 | CASSESSSYEQYF | TGTGCCAGCAGTGAATCGAGCTCCTACGAGCAGTACTTC
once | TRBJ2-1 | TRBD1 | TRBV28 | CASSQGQGGDNEQFF | TGTGCCAGCAGTCAGGGACAGGGTGGGGACAATGAGCAGTTCTTC
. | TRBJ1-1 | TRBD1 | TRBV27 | CASSPPTGVAEAFF | TGTGCCAGCAGTCCACCGACAGGGGTGGCTGAAGCTTTCTTT
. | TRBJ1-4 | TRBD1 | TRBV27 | CASSLLQGAGEKLFF | TGTGCCAGCAGTTTACTACAGGGGGCTGGAGAAAAACTGTTTTTT
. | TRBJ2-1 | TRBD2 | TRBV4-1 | CASRDGLAGGYNEQFF | TGCGCCAGCAGAGATGGACTAGCGGGGGGCTACAATGAGCAGTTCTTC
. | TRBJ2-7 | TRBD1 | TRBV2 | CASSVEQGPAYEQYF | TGTGCCAGCAGTGTGGAACAGGGGCCCGCCTACGAGCAGTACTTC
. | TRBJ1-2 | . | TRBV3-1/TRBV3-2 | CASSERGGKSTF | TGTGCCAGCAGCGAAAGGGGAGGCAAATCGACCTTC
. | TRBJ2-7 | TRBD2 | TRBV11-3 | CASSLGPSGQEQYF | TGTGCCAGCAGCTTAGGTCCTAGCGGCCAGGAGCAGTACTTC
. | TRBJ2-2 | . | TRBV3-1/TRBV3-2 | CASRSLAGWPNTGELFF | TGTGCCAGCAGATCCTTGGCAGGTTGGCCGAACACCGGGGAGCTGTTTTTT
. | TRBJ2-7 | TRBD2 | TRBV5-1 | CASSLFSGGAREQYF | TGCGCCAGCAGCTTGTTTAGCGGGGGGGCTCGCGAGCAGTACTTC